This T cell receptor beta chain was recorded in a study of identifying expanded T cells in peripheral blood. The repertoire was sequenced with immunoSEQ multiplex PCR; TCRdb's copy has only in-frame clones and lacks some. The sample has around 100,000 clones, roughly 90% seen once. Findings and caveats of the study: Technical replicates showed around 1.1 changed clones; about two weeks about 16.4; four weeks 19.

This CDR3 is 14 amino acids long. The germline gives CDR1 MNHGY, CDR2 SVAAGI. V lost 2 bases, J lost 4 bases, and 9 bases lay in between. A remark on this clone: The target antigen is unknown.

The TCR comes from a person between 18 and 70 years old in good health. The chain joins TRBV6-9 to TRBJ2-1; D remains ambiguous. Sequenced: blood. DNA for the CDR3: TGTGCCAGCAGTTATCGGGCAGATTACAATGAGCAGTTCTTC. Amino acid sequence: CASSYRADYNEQFF.